This section outlines one T cell receptor beta chain sequence together with its context. This sample stems from a study of blood T cell repertoires in COVID-19. Study-level background: Italy, Spain and the United States were the sources of the convalescent and acute COVID-19 samples. The analysed material was cDNA or gDNA that came from T cells, B-cell-depleted T cells, or PBMCs.

Authors' analysis steps: Nucleated cell number was recorded as an estimate derived from reference gene primer amplification. TCRdb's table, derived via immunoSEQ multiplex PCR, lists solely in-frame clones and lacks some. D and trimming come from the DNA, and the V and J calls and clone size come from that table. The table lists roughly 120,000 clones, 85% to 90% of them singletons. Germline CDR1 is SGHVS and CDR2 is FNYEAQ. The CDR3 totals 15 residues. V was cut by 5 bases and J by 6 bases, with 17 bases left in between. The sequenced sample consisted of peripheral blood. This chain links TRBV7-6 with TRBJ1-5, with D possibly being TRBD1 (5 bases). The origin of this receptor is a man in his sixties or seventies with active or convalescent COVID-19. DNA of the CDR3: TGTGCCAGCAGCCATTCTTCTCAGGGCGGTCAGCCCCAGCATTTT. Amino acids: CASSHSSQGGQPQHF.